This is a list of T cell receptor beta chains from one sample in a study of cytomegalovirus exposure and HLA in healthy donors. Data came from immunoSEQ multiplex PCR; TCRdb stores just in-frame clones and leaves some out. The sample has 150,000 or so clones; about three quarters are singletons. Material for sequencing was PBMCs. These receptors were taken from a young man in good health and CMV-seropositive. CDR3s include the opening cysteine and the closing phenylalanine or tryptophan. D genes are given only for firm matches. Size is stated for part of the rows, as once, few or many counts, or as a class when the clone is expanded.

d_call | j_call | v_call | clone_size | cdr3_nt | cdr3_aa
TRBD1 | TRBJ1-6 | TRBV5-5 | few | TGTGCCAGCAGCTTGGGGACAGGGAATTCACCCCTCCACTTT | CASSLGTGNSPLHF
TRBD1 | TRBJ2-7 | TRBV27 | NA | TGTGCCAGCAGTTGGGACAGGACCTACGAGCAGTACTTC | CASSWDRTYEQYF
NA | TRBJ2-1 | TRBV6-6 | NA | TGTGCCAGCAGGAAGAGATCGGGAGCTCTTTCCAATGAGCAGTTCTTC | CASRKRSGALSNEQFF
NA | TRBJ1-1 | TRBV4-1 | few | TGCGCCAGCAGCACCCAGGGGAGTTTAGTTGGGGCTTTCTTT | CASSTQGSLVGAFF
TRBD1 | TRBJ2-7 | TRBV7-8 | NA | TGTGCCAGCAGCTCAGCCGGGACAGGGGCCTTCTACGAGCAGTACTTC | CASSSAGTGAFYEQYF
TRBD1 | TRBJ2-1 | TRBV19 | NA | TGTGCCAGTAGTAGTTGGCAGGGGGCAAGGAATGAGCAGTTCTTC | CASSSWQGARNEQFF
NA | TRBJ1-2 | TRBV5-1 | NA | TGCGCCAGCAGCTTGGGAAGCGTAGGGGCGGAAGGCTACACCTTC | CASSLGSVGAEGYTF
NA | TRBJ1-2 | TRBV5-6 | NA | TGTGCCAGCAGCTTGTTTTTAGCAGGGCCCGAGGCATTC | CASSLFLAGPEAF
TRBD1 | TRBJ1-4 | TRBV27 | NA | TGTGCCAGCAGTGTGCAGTGGGACAGGGGAGAGGAAAAACTGTTTTTT | CASSVQWDRGEEKLFF
NA | TRBJ2-2 | TRBV30 | few | TGTGCCTGGAGTGTACTAGACCCGGGCGGCACCGGGGAGCTGTTTTTT | CAWSVLDPGGTGELFF
NA | TRBJ1-2 | TRBV6-6 | NA | TGTGCCAGCACCCCAACAGGGCTGGCAGGGGGCTACACCTTC | CASTPTGLAGGYTF
NA | TRBJ1-2 | TRBV7-9 | NA | TGTTCCAGCAGCCCGGGTATCTATGGCTACACCTTC | CSSSPGIYGYTF
TRBD1 | TRBJ2-1 | TRBV29-1 | NA | TGCAGCGTTAGGACAGGGGGCTACAATGAGCAGTTCTTC | CSVRTGGYNEQFF
TRBD1 | TRBJ1-1 | TRBV27 | NA | TGTGCCAGCAGTCTCCGGACAGGGTTCGCTGAAGCTTTCTTT | CASSLRTGFAEAFF
NA | TRBJ1-3 | TRBV6-6 | NA | TGTGCCACTACACACGGGGACACCATATATTTT | CATTHGDTIYF
NA | TRBJ2-2 | TRBV10-1 | few | TGCGCCAGCAGTAAATCCACAGGGAACACCGGGGAGCTGTTTTTT | CASSKSTGNTGELFF
NA | TRBJ2-7 | TRBV5-4 | NA | TGTGCCAGCAGCTTTAGGGAGAGGGTGTCCTACGAGCAGTACTTC | CASSFRERVSYEQYF
NA | TRBJ2-2 | TRBV7-9 | NA | TGTGCCAGCAGCTCCGCGGCCCCGAACACCGGGGAGCTGTTTTTT | CASSSAAPNTGELFF
NA | TRBJ1-2 | TRBV27 | NA | TGTGCCAGCAGTCAGTCTGAAGTCTATGGCTACACCTTC | CASSQSEVYGYTF
NA | TRBJ1-5 | TRBV30 | few | TGTGCCTGGAGTCCTGGGCAGGGAAATCAGCCCCAGCATTTT | CAWSPGQGNQPQHF
TRBD2 | TRBJ2-2 | TRBV7-8 | NA | TGTGCCAGCAGCTTAGTCAAACTAGCGGGAGGAACCGGGGAGCTGTTTTTT | CASSLVKLAGGTGELFF
NA | TRBJ2-6 | TRBV6-1 | NA | TGTGCCAGCAGTGAATCAGTATCTGGGGCCAACGTCCTGACTTTC | CASSESVSGANVLTF
TRBD1 | TRBJ1-5 | TRBV25-1 | NA | TGTGCCAGCAGTAAGACAGGGGGTCAGCCCCAGCATTTT | CASSKTGGQPQHF
NA | TRBJ2-1 | TRBV19 | NA | TGTGCCAGTAGTACCACGACCAGACAACTAGCAAGCTCCTACAATGAGCAGTTCTTC | CASSTTTRQLASSYNEQFF
NA | TRBJ1-2 | TRBV2 | NA | TGTGCCAGCAATGGGCCCATGGAATATGGCTACACCTTC | CASNGPMEYGYTF